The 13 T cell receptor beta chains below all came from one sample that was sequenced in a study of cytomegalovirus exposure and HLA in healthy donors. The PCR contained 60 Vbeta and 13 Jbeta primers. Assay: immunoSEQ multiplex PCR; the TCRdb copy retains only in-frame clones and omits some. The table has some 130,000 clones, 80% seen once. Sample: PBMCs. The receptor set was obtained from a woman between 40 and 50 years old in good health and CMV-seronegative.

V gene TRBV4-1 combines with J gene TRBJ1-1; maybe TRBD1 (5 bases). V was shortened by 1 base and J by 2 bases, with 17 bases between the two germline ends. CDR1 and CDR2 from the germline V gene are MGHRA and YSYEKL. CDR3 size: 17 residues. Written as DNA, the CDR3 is TGCGCCAGCAGCCAAGTTTTGGCAACAGGACCAAACACTGAAGCTTTCTTT. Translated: CASSQVLATGPNTEAFF.

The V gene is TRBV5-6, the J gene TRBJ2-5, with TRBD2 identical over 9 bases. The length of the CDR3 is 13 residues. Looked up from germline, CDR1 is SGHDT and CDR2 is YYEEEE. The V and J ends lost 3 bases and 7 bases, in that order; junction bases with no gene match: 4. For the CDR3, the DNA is TGTGCCAGCAGCTCGGGACTAGCTCCGACCCAGTACTTC. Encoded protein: CASSSGLAPTQYF.

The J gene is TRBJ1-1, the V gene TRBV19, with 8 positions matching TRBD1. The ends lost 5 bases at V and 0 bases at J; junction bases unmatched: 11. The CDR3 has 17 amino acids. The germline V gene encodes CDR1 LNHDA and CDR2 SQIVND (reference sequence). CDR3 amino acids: CASSLQGVGAMNTEAFF. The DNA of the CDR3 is TGTGCCAGTAGTTTACAGGGGGTTGGAGCCATGAACACTGAAGCTTTCTTT.

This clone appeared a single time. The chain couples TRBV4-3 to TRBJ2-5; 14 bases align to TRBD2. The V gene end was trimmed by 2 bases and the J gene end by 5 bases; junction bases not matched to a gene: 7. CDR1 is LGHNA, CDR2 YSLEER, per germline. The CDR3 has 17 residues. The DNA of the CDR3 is TGCGCCAGCAGCCAACGACTAGCGGGGGGGCCGGGGGAGACCCAGTACTTC. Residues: CASSQRLAGGPGETQYF.

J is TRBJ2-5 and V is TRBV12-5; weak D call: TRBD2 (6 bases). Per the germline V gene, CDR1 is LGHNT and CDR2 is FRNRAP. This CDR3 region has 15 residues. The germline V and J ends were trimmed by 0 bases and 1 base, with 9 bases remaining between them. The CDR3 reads CASGLVRTTQETQYF. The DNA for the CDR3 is TGTGCTAGTGGTTTGGTACGGACTACCCAAGAGACCCAGTACTTC.

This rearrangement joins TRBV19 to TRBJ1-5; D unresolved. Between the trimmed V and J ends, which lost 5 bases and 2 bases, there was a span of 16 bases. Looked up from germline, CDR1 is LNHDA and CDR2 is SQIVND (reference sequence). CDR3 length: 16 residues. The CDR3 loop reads CASSLEGWVGNQPQHF. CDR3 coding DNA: TGTGCCAGTAGTCTCGAGGGCTGGGTCGGCAATCAGCCCCAGCATTTT.

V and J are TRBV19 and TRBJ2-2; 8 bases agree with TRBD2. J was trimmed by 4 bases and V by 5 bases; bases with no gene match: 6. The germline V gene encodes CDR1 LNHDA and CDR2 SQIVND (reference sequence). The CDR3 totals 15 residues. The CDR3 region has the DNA TGTGCCAGTAGTCCTAGCGGGCCTCTCACCGGGGAGCTGTTTTTT. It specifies CASSPSGPLTGELFF.

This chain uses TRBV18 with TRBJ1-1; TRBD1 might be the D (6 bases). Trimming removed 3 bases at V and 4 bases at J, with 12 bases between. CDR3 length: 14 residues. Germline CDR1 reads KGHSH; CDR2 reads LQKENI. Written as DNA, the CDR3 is TGTGCCAGCTCACCCTCAGACAGGTCCACTGAAGCTTTCTTT. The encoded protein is CASSPSDRSTEAFF. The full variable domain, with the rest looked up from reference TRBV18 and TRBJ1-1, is NAGVMQNPRHLVRRRGQEARLRCSPMKGHSHVYWYRQLPEEGLKFMVYLQKENIIDESGMPKERFSAEFPKEGPSILRIQQVVRGDSAAYFCASSPSDRSTEAFFGQGTRLTVV.

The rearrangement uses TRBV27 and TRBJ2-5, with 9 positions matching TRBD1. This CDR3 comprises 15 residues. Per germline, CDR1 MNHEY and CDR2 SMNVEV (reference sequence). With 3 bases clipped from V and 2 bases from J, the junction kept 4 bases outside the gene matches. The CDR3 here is CASSLGTGKQETQYF. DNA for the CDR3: TGTGCCAGCAGTTTGGGGACAGGGAAACAAGAGACCCAGTACTTC.

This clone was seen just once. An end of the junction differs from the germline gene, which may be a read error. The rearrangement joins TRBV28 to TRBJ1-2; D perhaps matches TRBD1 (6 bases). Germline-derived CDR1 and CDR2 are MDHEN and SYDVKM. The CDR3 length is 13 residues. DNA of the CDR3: TGTGCCAGCAGTTTGCAGGGGCACTATGGCTACCCCTTC. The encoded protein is CASSLQGHYGYPF.

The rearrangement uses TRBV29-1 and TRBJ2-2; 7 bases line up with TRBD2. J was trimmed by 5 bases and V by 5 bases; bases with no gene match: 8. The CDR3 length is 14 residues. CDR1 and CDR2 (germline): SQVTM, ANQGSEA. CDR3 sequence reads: CSVRGVQGTGELFF. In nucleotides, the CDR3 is TGCAGCGTTCGGGGGGTACAAGGAACCGGGGAGCTGTTTTTT.

The CDR3 region is CASSLTAGPALNTEAFF. The CDR3 coding sequence is TGCGCCAGCAGCCTAACGGCAGGGCCCGCCCTGAACACTGAAGCTTTCTTT. This chain uses TRBV4-3 with TRBJ1-1; possibly TRBD1 for D (5 bases). Deletions cut 4 bases from V and 0 bases from J, with 18 bases between. The CDR3 extends over 17 amino acids. Looked up from germline, CDR1 is LGHNA and CDR2 is YSLEER.

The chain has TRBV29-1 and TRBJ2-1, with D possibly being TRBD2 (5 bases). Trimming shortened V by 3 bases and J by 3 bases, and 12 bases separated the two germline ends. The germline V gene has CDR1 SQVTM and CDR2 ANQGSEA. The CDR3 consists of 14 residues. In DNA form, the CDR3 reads TGCAGCGTTGATGAGAGCGGCGGCTACAATGAGCAGTTCTTC. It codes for CSVDESGGYNEQFF.